The 17 T cell receptor beta chains given below trace back to one sample, sequenced in a study of CD4+ T cells in melanoma. Libraries were prepared by immunoSEQ multiplex PCR; TCRdb keeps only in-frame clonotypes and omits some of them. Of around 130,000 clones listed, about 90% are singletons. Every receptor here comes from a human donor with melanoma.

The rearrangement joins TRBV9 to TRBJ1-1; D is possibly TRBD1 (6 bases). Germline CDR1 reads SGDLS; CDR2 reads YYNGEE. CDR3 length: 15 residues. Trimming stripped 3 bases from V and 5 bases from J, with 17 bases between. CDR3 coding DNA: TGTGCCAGCAGCGCTAGTCGCAGGGGTGGGACTGAAGCTTTCTTT. This gives the protein CASSASRRGGTEAFF.

The V call is TRBV9, the J call TRBJ1-1, with D possibly being TRBD1 (6 bases). The CDR3 contains 15 residues. With 3 bases removed from V and 1 base from J, the gap between germline ends came to 13 bases. CDR1 is SGDLS, CDR2 YYNGEE, per germline. This chain's CDR3 is CASSAIQGRNTEAFF. The DNA of the CDR3 is TGTGCCAGCAGCGCTATCCAGGGGCGGAACACTGAAGCTTTCTTT.

This clone was seen just once. The rearrangement joins TRBV11-1 to TRBJ2-2; possibly TRBD2 for D (6 bases). Germline CDR1 is SGHAT and CDR2 is FQDESV (reference sequence). V was trimmed by 5 bases and J by 0 bases, leaving 10 bases between them. This CDR3 spans 15 amino acids. DNA for the CDR3: TGTGCCAGCAGCCCGGACTATACGAACACCGGGGAGCTGTTTTTT. Translated: CASSPDYTNTGELFF. Looking up the rest from reference TRBV11-1 and TRBJ2-2 gives the full variable domain: EAEVAQSPRYKITEKSQAVAFWCDPISGHATLYWYRQILGQGPELLVQFQDESVVDDSQLPKDRFSAERLKGVDSTLKIQPAELGDSAMYLCASSPDYTNTGELFFGEGSRLTVL.

The chain uses TRBV18 and TRBJ2-1; the D call may be TRBD1 or TRBD2 (5 bases each). Trimming removed 3 bases from V and 0 bases from J, with 9 bases in between. CDR3 length: 15 amino acids. Germline CDR1 is KGHSH and CDR2 is LQKENI. This CDR3 is CASSPGRSSYNEQFF. CDR3 DNA sequence: TGTGCCAGCTCACCGGGACGGAGCTCCTACAATGAGCAGTTCTTC. The variable domain in full, completed from reference TRBV18 and TRBJ2-1, reads NAGVMQNPRHLVRRRGQEARLRCSPMKGHSHVYWYRQLPEEGLKFMVYLQKENIIDESGMPKERFSAEFPKEGPSILRIQQVVRGDSAAYFCASSPGRSSYNEQFFGPGTRLTVL.

V usage is TRBV19 and J usage is TRBJ2-7; the D is unclear. The CDR3 consists of 14 residues. Trimming cost V 5 bases and J 3 bases, with 14 bases left between them. Per germline, CDR1 LNHDA and CDR2 SQIVND (reference sequence). The CDR3 reads CASSFLDGFYEQYF. CDR3 in DNA: TGTGCCAGTAGTTTTCTCGACGGTTTCTACGAGCAGTACTTC.

CDR3 amino acids: CASSQTSGGAVTQYF. CDR3 coding DNA: TGTGCCAGCAGCCAAACTAGCGGGGGGGCCGTTACGCAGTATTTT. The gene calls are TRBV11-3 and TRBJ2-3; 13 positions match TRBD2. Germline V CDR1 and CDR2: SGHNT, YENEEA. This CDR3 is 15 amino acids long. J was trimmed by 8 bases and V by 5 bases; bases with no gene match: 7.

The chain couples TRBV5-3 to TRBJ1-2; D ambiguous. TRBV5-3 is sorted into the ORF group, with uncertain function. V lost 1 base and J lost 8, with 18 bases in between. The CDR3 extends over 15 amino acids. In nucleotides, the CDR3 is TGTGCCAGAAGCTTGCCCGGACGTCCAGTGGGGGGCTACACCTTC. Amino acids: CARSLPGRPVGGYTF.

V is TRBV4-1 and J is TRBJ1-4, with 9 positions matching TRBD1. This CDR3 region has 15 residues. The ends lost 4 bases at V and 7 bases at J; junction bases unmatched: 7. Germline values: CDR1 MGHRA, CDR2 YSYEKL. DNA for the CDR3: TGCGCCAGCAGCCCTCCGGGACAGGGAGGTGAAAAACTGTTTTTT. As protein: CASSPPGQGGEKLFF.

The rearrangement uses TRBV10-3 and TRBJ1-5; D gene unclear. With 4 bases removed from V and 4 bases from J, the gap between germline ends came to 11 bases. There are 14 residues in the CDR3. Germline V gene sequence: CDR1 ENHRY, CDR2 SYGVKD. The CDR3 region is CAISVTAENQPQHF. The DNA for the CDR3 is TGTGCCATCAGTGTTACGGCAGAGAATCAGCCCCAGCATTTT.

This sequence joins TRBV11-3 and TRBJ2-2; tentative D call: TRBD1 (6 bases). Between the trimmed V and J ends, which lost 3 bases and 4 bases, there was a span of 12 bases. CDR1 SGHNT and CDR2 YENEEA come from the germline V gene. The CDR3 totals 15 residues. DNA for the CDR3: TGTGCCAGCAGCTTCAAGTCAGGGGCCACCGGGGAGCTGTTTTTT. Residues: CASSFKSGATGELFF.

This clone was recorded only once. The chain employs TRBV11-2 and TRBJ1-1; D is perhaps TRBD1 (5 bases). With 5 bases removed from V and 1 base from J, the gap between germline ends came to 14 bases. The CDR3 has 15 residues. Per the germline V gene, CDR1 is SGHAT and CDR2 is FQNNGV. The DNA for the CDR3 is TGTGCCAGCAGCCTAACGGACATTCGGAACACTGAAGCTTTCTTT. It yields the protein CASSLTDIRNTEAFF.

V usage is TRBV7-9 and J usage is TRBJ1-2; 7 bases match TRBD1. The CDR3 length is 14 residues. CDR1 is SEHNR and CDR2 is FQNEAQ in the germline V gene (reference sequence). The trim removed 5 bases at V and 8 bases at J, leaving 11 bases unmatched. In DNA form, the CDR3 reads TGTGCCAGCAGCCCACCTGGGACAGAGGCCGGCTACACCTTC. Its protein is CASSPPGTEAGYTF.

V is TRBV5-1 and J is TRBJ2-5; 8 bases line up with TRBD1. The CDR3 is 14 amino acids. CDR1 and CDR2 from the germline V gene are SGHRS and YFSETQ. Losses at the gene ends were 4 bases for V and 5 bases for J; bases not matched to a gene: 7. Written as DNA, the CDR3 is TGCGCCAGCAGCAGCTCAGGGGGCATGGAGACCCAGTACTTC. Translated, it gives CASSSSGGMETQYF.

The V call is TRBV6-5, the J call TRBJ1-1; D is undetermined. The CDR3 consists of 13 residues. Trimming stripped 1 base from V and 4 bases from J, with 7 bases between. Looked up from germline, CDR1 is MNHEY and CDR2 is SVGAGI. The CDR3 protein is CASSYWPPTEAFF. The CDR3 coding sequence is TGTGCCAGCAGTTACTGGCCACCCACTGAAGCTTTCTTT.

V and J are TRBV4-2 and TRBJ2-3; 7 bases align to TRBD2. Germline CDR1 reads LGHNA; CDR2 reads YNFKEQ. The length of the CDR3 is 16 residues. V shed 3 bases and J 1 base; nucleotides not matched to a gene: 7. The chain's CDR3 is CASSQSGAEGTDTQYF. CDR3 in DNA: TGTGCCAGCAGCCAGAGCGGGGCGGAGGGCACAGATACGCAGTATTTT.

The chain joins TRBV7-8 to TRBJ2-5, with 8 bases that match TRBD2. J lost 1 base, V lost 1 base, and 17 bases had no gene match. Germline CDR1 reads SGHVS; CDR2 reads FQNEAQ. The CDR3 loop spans 20 amino acids. CDR3 sequence: CASSLEGRGVPLVIQETQYF. CDR3 in DNA: TGTGCCAGCAGCTTAGAAGGGCGGGGGGTACCACTCGTAATCCAAGAGACCCAGTACTTC.

The genes are TRBV19 and TRBJ1-2, with D maybe TRBD1 (6 bases). Trimming shortened V by 1 base and J by 4 bases, and 16 bases separated the two germline ends. The CDR3 spans 16 residues. Germline V gene data show CDR1 as LNHDA and CDR2 as SQIVND (reference sequence). The CDR3 DNA sequence: TGTGCCAGTAGTATAGCCGGGGGGCGGACTCCCTATGGCTACACCTTC. Amino acid sequence: CASSIAGGRTPYGYTF.